The clone carrying this TCR beta chain appeared a few times. Its antigen is unknown. The sample is drawn from a study of CD8 T cells in ankylosing spondylitis. TCRdb fed the 5' RACE reads into MiXCR, producing one record per CDR3 protein. The sample holds 380,000 or so distinct CDR3 sequences; 20% to 25% are singletons and the top ten take around 14%. General study points: Ankylosing spondylitis blood appeared to be characterized by a TCR beta motif of eight highly homologous variants. Enrichment of disease-linked clones was reportedly significant in matched ankylosing spondylitis synovial fluid.

The CDR3 totals 18 residues. V was clipped by 0 bases and J by 4 bases, with 22 bases between them. Germline CDR1 and CDR2: LGHDT and YNNKEL (reference sequence). The sample comprised blood, either unsorted or a sorted T cell fraction (not recorded which). The V gene is TRBV3-1, the J gene TRBJ2-7; no definite D call. This clonotype originated in a male donor with ankylosing spondylitis or in good health (not recorded which). This CDR3 is CASSQDLELDEKRYEQYF. The DNA of the CDR3 is TGTGCCAGCAGCCAAGATCTTGAATTGGACGAGAAGAGATACGAGCAGTACTTC.